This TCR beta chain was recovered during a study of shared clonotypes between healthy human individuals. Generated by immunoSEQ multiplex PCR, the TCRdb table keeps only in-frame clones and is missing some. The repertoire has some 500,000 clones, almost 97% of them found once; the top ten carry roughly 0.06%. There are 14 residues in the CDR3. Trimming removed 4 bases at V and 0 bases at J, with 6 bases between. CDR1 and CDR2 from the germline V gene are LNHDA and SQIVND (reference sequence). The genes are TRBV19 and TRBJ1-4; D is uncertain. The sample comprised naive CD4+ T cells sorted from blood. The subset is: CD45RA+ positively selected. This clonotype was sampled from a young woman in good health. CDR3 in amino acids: CASSNQPTNEKLFF. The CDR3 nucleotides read TGTGCCAGTAGTAACCAACCAACTAATGAAAAACTGTTTTTT.